This TCR beta chain was identified in a study of shared clonotypes between healthy human individuals. Of note for this clone: The target antigen is unknown.

Study-wide findings and caveats: Shared clonotypes across all four donors exceeded non-shared ones in generation probability.

Germline CDR1 is SGHRS and CDR2 is YFSETQ. Germline trimming cut 6 bases from V and 2 bases from J; bases unmatched to any gene: 7. The length of the CDR3 is 14 residues. This was a deep-level run. Genomic DNA of every subset was divided equally among multiple immunoSEQ plates. TCRdb's copy holds only in-frame clones and misses some; the assay was immunoSEQ multiplex PCR. The sample lists some 2,500,000 clones, approximately 93% occurring once. The sequencing sample was made of naive CD4+ T cells from PBMCs. Subset meaning: CD45RA+ positively selected. The sequence derives from a young man in good health. Some clones in this sample may be carry-over from other donors' samples. The chain recombines TRBV5-1 with TRBJ2-7; 8 nucleotides match TRBD1. The CDR3 nucleotides are TGCGCCAGCACCATTACGACAGGGGCCTACGAGCAGTACTTC. Protein product: CASTITTGAYEQYF.